Each of the 2 T cell receptor beta chains below was sequenced from the same sample in a study of T cell repertoires in cytomegalovirus infection. TCRdb reprocessed the reads with MiXCR, giving one entry per CDR3 protein. The sample shows about 890,000 distinct CDR3 sequences, around 29% of them seen only once. These receptors' targets are unknown. The sequencing used cultured CD8+ T cells from PBMCs, collected from culture after CMV antigen stimulation. These receptors were obtained from a human donor in good health (CMV status not recorded). Some clones in this sample may be carry-over from other donors' samples.

This clonotype has just a few counts. The gene calls are TRBV4-1 and TRBJ1-1, with a weak D call TRBD1 (6 bases). CDR1 and CDR2 from the germline V gene are MGHRA and YSYEKL. V was trimmed by 1 base and J by 0 bases, leaving 12 bases between them. The CDR3 length is 16 residues. The CDR3 DNA is TGCGCCAGCAGCCAAGGGGGGGCAGGGGTGAACACTGAAGCTTTCTTT. Protein: CASSQGGAGVNTEAFF.

V gene TRBV25-1 combines with J gene TRBJ2-5; D is ambiguous. V was clipped by 3 bases and J by 13 bases, with 15 bases between them. This CDR3 region has 12 residues. From germline, CDR1 is MGHDK and CDR2 SYGVNS. The CDR3 region has the DNA TGTGCCAGCAGTGATAAAGGGCCCCGTCGGTACTTC. Encoded protein: CASSDKGPRRYF.